The 27 T cell receptor beta chains presented below share a single source sample, sequenced in a study of OX40 agonist ivuxolimab in advanced cancers. Here immunoSEQ multiplex PCR was the method, and the copy in TCRdb shows in-frame clones only, minus some. The sample lists around 100,000 clones, roughly 95% occurring once. The material was CD4+ or CD8+ T cells sorted from blood, obtained in a trial of the OX40 agonist ivuxolimab. The source is an adult with an advanced solid tumor such as melanoma, head and neck, liver or kidney cancer.

This chain links TRBV19 with TRBJ1-1; D remains unclear. V shed 0 bases and J shed 4 bases, with 15 bases lying between them. Germline loops: CDR1 LNHDA, CDR2 SQIVND (reference sequence). The CDR3 totals 16 residues. Here the CDR3 reads CASSIDRGPGVTEAFF. CDR3 sequence (DNA): TGTGCCAGTAGTATAGATCGCGGGCCCGGAGTCACTGAAGCTTTCTTT.

This chain uses TRBV7-8 with TRBJ2-2; 9 bases match TRBD2. The CDR3 has 12 residues. The germline V gene has CDR1 SGHVS and CDR2 FQNEAQ. J lost 3 bases, V lost 11 bases, and 1 base had no gene match. The CDR3 reads CALAGDTGELFF. CDR3 coding DNA: TGTGCCTTAGCGGGGGACACCGGGGAGCTGTTTTTT.

This chain uses TRBV28 with TRBJ2-7; 7 positions match TRBD2. Germline loops: CDR1 MDHEN, CDR2 SYDVKM. The CDR3 has 13 residues. With V trimmed by 4 bases and J by 5 bases, 5 bases remained unmatched. CDR3 nucleotides: TGTGCCAGCAGTTCCCCCGGACTAGACGAGCAGTACTTC. It encodes CASSSPGLDEQYF.

This chain uses TRBV28 with TRBJ1-4; 9 nucleotides agree with TRBD1. Germline V lookup: CDR1 MDHEN, CDR2 SYDVKM. The CDR3 is 15 residues long. Trimming took 6 bases from V and 5 from J; bases not matched to a gene: 7. CDR3 sequence reads: CASRQGTGINEKLFF. CDR3 in DNA: TGTGCCAGCAGGCAGGGGACAGGGATAAATGAAAAACTGTTTTTT. Looking up the rest from reference TRBV28 and TRBJ1-4 gives the full variable domain: DVKVTQSSRYLVKRTGEKVFLECVQDMDHENMFWYRQDPGLGLRLIYFSYDVKMKEKGDIPEGYSVSREKKERFSLILESASTNQTSMYLCASRQGTGINEKLFFGSGTQLSVL.

In its sample, this clone was seen a few times. The chain couples TRBV19 to TRBJ2-7, with 7 nucleotides matching TRBD1. Germline CDR1 reads LNHDA; CDR2 reads SQIVND (reference sequence). V shed 0 bases, J shed 3 bases, and the junction held 2 bases outside the gene matches. This CDR3 has 14 amino acids. As DNA, the CDR3 is TGTGCCAGTAGTATAGATGGACAGGACTACGAGCAGTACTTC. This gives the protein CASSIDGQDYEQYF. Full variable domain (remainder filled in from reference TRBV19 and TRBJ2-7): DGGITQSPKYLFRKEGQNVTLSCEQNLNHDAMYWYRQDPGQGLRLIYYSQIVNDFQKGDIAEGYSVSREKKESFPLTVTSAQKNPTAFYLCASSIDGQDYEQYFGPGTRLTVT.

The genes are TRBV7-2 and TRBJ2-1, with D unclear. The CDR3 extends over 16 amino acids. The V gene lost 4 bases and the J gene lost 0 bases, with 13 bases spanning the gap. Per germline, CDR1 SGHTA and CDR2 FQGNSA. The CDR3 sequence: CASSYPGASSYNEQFF. Written as DNA, the CDR3 is TGTGCCAGCAGCTACCCTGGCGCCAGCTCCTACAATGAGCAGTTCTTC. Full variable domain (rest looked up from reference TRBV7-2 and TRBJ2-1): GAGVSQSPSNKVTEKGKDVELRCDPISGHTALYWYRQSLGQGLEFLIYFQGNSAPDKSGLPSDRFSAERTGGSVSTLTIQRTQQEDSAVYLCASSYPGASSYNEQFFGPGTRLTVL.

V and J are TRBV11-3 and TRBJ2-5; the D gene is possibly TRBD2 (6 bases). Germline CDR1 SGHNT, CDR2 YENEEA. V was shortened by 5 bases and J by 5 bases, with 9 bases between the two germline ends. This CDR3 is built from 12 residues. CDR3 region: CASSTRGETQYF. CDR3 in DNA: TGTGCCAGCAGCACCCGGGGGGAGACCCAGTACTTC.

V gene TRBV13 combines with J gene TRBJ1-2; TRBD1 might be the D (5 bases). There are 14 residues in the CDR3. Germline V gives CDR1 PRHDT, CDR2 FYEKMQ (reference sequence). Trimming pared 0 bases from V and 5 bases from J, leaving 10 bases between. The CDR3 DNA sequence: TGTGCCAGCAGCTTAGGGACAGTGGAATATGGCTACACCTTC. It yields the protein CASSLGTVEYGYTF.

The chain has TRBV11-2 and TRBJ2-7; the D call may be TRBD1 or TRBD2 (5 bases each). The CDR3 covers 10 residues. Germline V gene data show CDR1 as SGHAT and CDR2 as FQNNGV. V dropped 4 bases and J dropped 7 bases, with 5 bases sitting between them. The CDR3, as DNA: TGTGCCAGCAGCTGGGGGGAGCAGTACTTC. Amino acid sequence: CASSWGEQYF.

V gene TRBV6-1 combines with J gene TRBJ2-2; D is undetermined. Germline V gives CDR1 MNHNS, CDR2 SASEGT. The germline V and J ends were trimmed by 5 bases and 8 bases, with 9 bases remaining between them. The CDR3 has 12 amino acids. The CDR3 DNA reads TGTGCCAGCAGTACCTATTGGGGGGAGCTGTTTTTT. This gives the protein CASSTYWGELFF.

Notes on this clone: Within the sample, other DNA sequences also encode this same CDR3. The V and J genes are TRBV27 and TRBJ2-7; the D is unclear. Germline CDR1 and CDR2: MNHEY and SMNVEV (reference sequence). The CDR3 spans 13 residues. V lost 3 bases and J 0 bases, leaving 6 bases between the germline ends. The CDR3 DNA is TGTGCCAGCAGTTTGACGGACTCCTACGAGCAGTACTTC. Translated: CASSLTDSYEQYF.

The chain couples TRBV5-1 to TRBJ2-1; TRBD2 might be the D (5 bases). Looked up from germline, CDR1 is SGHRS and CDR2 is YFSETQ. The CDR3 extends over 15 amino acids. V was pared by 0 bases and J by 9 bases, with 16 bases between. CDR3 loop: CASSLVSALEGEQFF. In nucleotides, the CDR3 is TGCGCCAGCAGCTTGGTCTCGGCGCTAGAGGGTGAGCAGTTCTTC. Full variable domain (missing parts from reference TRBV5-1 and TRBJ2-1): KAGVTQTPRYLIKTRGQQVTLSCSPISGHRSVSWYQQTPGQGLQFLFEYFSETQRNKGNFPGRFSGRQFSNSRSEMNVSTLELGDSALYLCASSLVSALEGEQFFGPGTRLTVL.

The rearrangement joins TRBV30 to TRBJ1-1, with no clear D. In germline, CDR1 is GTSNPN, CDR2 SVGIG (reference sequence). The CDR3 spans 12 residues. V dropped 0 bases and J dropped 3 bases, with 5 bases sitting between them. DNA of the CDR3: TGTGCCTGGAGTGTATTTGACACTGAAGCTTTCTTT. This sequence encodes CAWSVFDTEAFF. Full variable domain (missing parts from reference TRBV30 and TRBJ1-1): SQTIHQWPATLVQPVGSPLSLECTVEGTSNPNLYWYRQAAGRGLQLLFYSVGIGQISSEVPQNLSASRPQDRQFILSSKKLLLSDSGFYLCAWSVFDTEAFFGQGTRLTVV.

J is TRBJ2-1 and V is TRBV29-1; 9 positions agree with TRBD1. The CDR3 contains 14 residues. The V segment lost 4 bases and the J segment 7 bases; nucleotides outside the gene matches: 8. Germline V gene data show CDR1 as SQVTM and CDR2 as ANQGSEA. The CDR3 region has the DNA TGCAGCGTTGGGGCCGGGACAGGGAGGAATGAGCAGTTCTTC. This sequence encodes CSVGAGTGRNEQFF.

V usage is TRBV27 and J usage is TRBJ1-2; D is perhaps TRBD1 (6 bases). Germline values: CDR1 MNHEY, CDR2 SMNVEV (reference sequence). V was cut by 2 bases and J by 1 base, with 8 bases left in between. The CDR3 has 14 amino acids. DNA of the CDR3: TGTGCCAGCAGTTTAGGGGGCCTTAACTATGGCTACACCTTC. Protein product: CASSLGGLNYGYTF.

The chain is built from TRBV15 and TRBJ2-3, with TRBD2 matching over 10 bases. J was trimmed by 5 bases and V by 2 bases; bases with no gene match: 13. This CDR3 spans 18 amino acids. Germline values: CDR1 LNHNV, CDR2 YYDKDF (reference sequence). CDR3 sequence: CATSRPRQREGLEDTQYF. CDR3 bases: TGTGCCACCAGCAGACCTAGACAGCGGGAGGGCCTTGAAGATACGCAGTATTTT. Combining the CDR3 with reference TRBV15 and TRBJ2-3 gives the whole variable domain DAMVIQNPRYQVTQFGKPVTLSCSQTLNHNVMYWYQQKSSQAPKLLFHYYDKDFNNEADTPDNFQSRRPNTSFCFLDIRSPGLGDTAMYLCATSRPRQREGLEDTQYFGPGTRLTVL.

V is TRBV13 and J is TRBJ2-1; D is undetermined. This CDR3 region has 12 residues. The germline V gene has CDR1 PRHDT and CDR2 FYEKMQ (reference sequence). Trimming stripped 0 bases from V and 7 bases from J, with 4 bases between. The CDR3, as DNA: TGTGCCAGCAGCTTAGGGGTGAATGAGCAGTTCTTC. Translating it yields CASSLGVNEQFF.

V usage is TRBV7-3 and J usage is TRBJ1-2; D might be TRBD1 (5 bases). CDR1 and CDR2 (germline): SGHTA, FQGTGA. The CDR3 loop spans 15 amino acids. V was trimmed by 2 bases and J by 6 bases, leaving 16 bases between them. CDR3 residues: CASSLGQGSLDGYTF. The CDR3 DNA reads as TGTGCCAGCAGCTTAGGGCAGGGAAGTCTGGATGGCTACACCTTC.

CDR3: CASSHLDRLNTEAFF. In nucleotides, the CDR3 is TGCGCCAGCAGCCACTTGGACAGGCTCAACACTGAAGCTTTCTTT. V is TRBV4-1 and J is TRBJ1-1, with 7 bases lining up with TRBD1. V lost 3 bases and J lost 2; bases outside the gene matches: 6. CDR1 MGHRA and CDR2 YSYEKL come from the germline V gene. The CDR3 totals 15 residues.

This chain uses TRBV19 with TRBJ2-5; 8 bases match TRBD1. V trimming: 6 bases; J trimming: 12 bases; junction bases outside the gene matches: 6. CDR3 length equals 11 residues. CDR1 and CDR2 (germline): LNHDA, SQIVND (reference sequence). The DNA of the CDR3 is TGTGCCAGTAGGGGACACAGGGGGGAGTACTTC. It encodes CASRGHRGEYF. The whole variable domain, remainder taken from reference TRBV19 and TRBJ2-5, is DGGITQSPKYLFRKEGQNVTLSCEQNLNHDAMYWYRQDPGQGLRLIYYSQIVNDFQKGDIAEGYSVSREKKESFPLTVTSAQKNPTAFYLCASRGHRGEYFGPGTRLLVL.

The chain employs TRBV6-1 and TRBJ2-2, with 9 bases aligning to TRBD1. CDR1 is MNHNS, CDR2 SASEGT, per germline. The CDR3 length is 15 residues. Trimming at V came to 3 bases and at J to 7 bases, leaving 6 bases not matched to a gene. The CDR3, as DNA: TGTGCCAGCAGTGACACAGGGGGCAGCGGCGGGGAGCTGTTTTTT. Its protein product is CASSDTGGSGGELFF.

The chain is built from TRBV27 and TRBJ2-3; D may be TRBD1 (6 bases). The CDR3 length is 12 residues. V was trimmed by 8 bases and J by 2 bases, leaving 8 bases between them. CDR1 and CDR2 from the germline V gene are MNHEY and SMNVEV (reference sequence). CDR3 DNA: TGTGCCAGCCGGGACACCACAGATACGCAGTATTTT. This sequence encodes CASRDTTDTQYF.

This chain joins TRBV19 and TRBJ2-7, with D tentatively TRBD2 (6 bases). The V and J ends lost 11 bases and 2 bases respectively, with 16 bases between them. CDR3 length equals 13 residues. The V gene's germline CDR1 is LNHDA and CDR2 SQIVND (reference sequence). The CDR3 loop reads CARYWGVTYEQYF. The CDR3 region has the DNA TGTGCCCGTTACTGGGGGGTCACCTACGAGCAGTACTTC.

This rearrangement joins TRBV18 to TRBJ1-2; D remains ambiguous. V shed 0 bases and J shed 1 base, with 0 bases lying between them. The CDR3 spans 12 residues. CDR1 and CDR2 from the germline V gene are KGHSH and LQKENI. CDR3: CASSPPNYGYTF. CDR3 DNA: TGTGCCAGCTCACCACCTAACTATGGCTACACCTTC.

The rearrangement uses TRBV29-1 and TRBJ2-1; D gene unclear. The CDR3 sequence is 11 residues long. Trimming took 3 bases from V and 5 from J, leaving 5 bases between them. Per the germline V gene, CDR1 is SQVTM and CDR2 is ANQGSEA. The CDR3 DNA is TGCAGCGTTGAGAGTCACAATGAGCAGTTCTTC. Residues: CSVESHNEQFF.

This chain joins TRBV7-9 and TRBJ2-7; D may be TRBD1 (7 bases). CDR3 size: 13 residues. V dropped 7 bases and J dropped 4 bases, with 14 bases sitting between them. Germline-derived CDR1 and CDR2 are SEHNR and FQNEAQ (reference sequence). DNA for the CDR3: TGTGCCAGCACTCGGGGGACAGCGTACGAGCAGTACTTC. As protein: CASTRGTAYEQYF.

The gene calls are TRBV4-1 and TRBJ1-2; 7 nucleotides line up with TRBD1. After removal of 0 bases from V and 3 bases from J, the junction contained 4 bases not matched to a gene. In germline, CDR1 is MGHRA, CDR2 YSYEKL. CDR3 length: 15 residues. Here the CDR3 DNA reads TGCGCCAGCAGCCAAGATCGTCAGGGGGACTATGGCTACACCTTC. As protein: CASSQDRQGDYGYTF.